Listed here are 21 T cell receptor beta chains from one sample, sequenced in a study of CD8 T cells in Susac syndrome. RNA amounts of about 0.5 to 1 ug underwent reverse transcription with random hexamers. MiXCR, applied by TCRdb to the immunoSEQ multiplex PCR reads, yields one record per CDR3 protein. This sample carries 85,000 to 95,000 distinct CDR3 sequences, 85% to 95% of them seen once, and the ten largest clones take about 0.3%. The specimen sequenced was CD4+ T cells from PBMCs. All receptors come from a human donor with Susac syndrome.

This chain uses TRBV28 with TRBJ2-7; either TRBD1 or TRBD2 may fit D (6 bases each). Germline assignment: CDR1 MDHEN and CDR2 SYDVKM. The CDR3 covers 12 residues. Deletions cut 6 bases from V and 5 bases from J, with 11 bases between. This CDR3 reads CASSSGAHEQYF. CDR3 in DNA: TGTGCCAGCAGCTCGGGGGCCCACGAGCAGTACTTC.

The chain has TRBV6-6 and TRBJ2-1, with D possibly being TRBD2 (7 bases). Germline lookup yields CDR1 MNHNY and CDR2 SVGAGI (reference sequence). CDR3 length equals 14 residues. Between the trimmed V and J ends, which lost 8 bases and 5 bases, there was a span of 16 bases. CDR3 sequence: CASGEGGGNNEQFF. The CDR3 bases are TGTGCCAGCGGCGAAGGGGGGGGGAACAATGAGCAGTTCTTC.

The CDR3 here is CSVAWGLLPEAFF. The CDR3 region has the DNA TGCAGCGTTGCGTGGGGACTATTGCCCGAAGCTTTCTTT. The rearrangement links TRBV29-1 to TRBJ1-1; D possibly corresponds to TRBD1 (5 bases). V dropped 4 bases and J dropped 8 bases, with 17 bases sitting between them. Germline CDR1 and CDR2: SQVTM and ANQGSEA. This CDR3 comprises 13 residues.

This rearrangement joins TRBV4-3 to TRBJ2-7; 9 bases align to TRBD2. The CDR3 extends over 17 amino acids. Germline CDR1 is LGHNA and CDR2 is YSLEER. The V segment lost 0 bases and the J segment 6 bases; nucleotides outside the gene matches: 12. This chain's CDR3 is CASSQEWASGAQGEQYF. CDR3 in DNA: TGCGCCAGCAGCCAAGAATGGGCTAGCGGGGCACAGGGCGAGCAGTACTTC.

The chain joins TRBV20-1 to TRBJ2-6; D is uncertain. The CDR3 is 13 residues long. In germline, CDR1 is DFQATT, CDR2 SNEGSKA (reference sequence). Trimming removed 3 bases at V and 2 bases at J, with 5 bases between. The CDR3 loop reads CSARSTGANVLTF. CDR3 in DNA: TGCAGTGCTAGGAGTACTGGGGCCAACGTCCTGACTTTC.

The rearrangement joins TRBV30 to TRBJ2-7; no clear D. V shed 2 bases and J shed 0 bases, with 14 bases lying between them. The germline CDR1 and CDR2 sequences are GTSNPN and SVGIG (reference sequence). This CDR3 is built from 15 residues. The CDR3 loop is CAWSLLTMSSYEQYF. The CDR3 bases are TGTGCCTGGAGTTTGCTGACCATGAGCTCCTACGAGCAGTACTTC.

CDR3 in DNA: TGTGCCACCAGCAGAGATCGGGGGTCCTCAAACATTCAGTACTTC. Translated, it gives CATSRDRGSSNIQYF. This chain joins TRBV15 and TRBJ2-4; D is possibly TRBD2 (6 bases). CDR1 and CDR2 (germline): LNHNV, YYDKDF (reference sequence). CDR3 length: 15 residues. Trimming shortened V by 0 bases and J by 6 bases, and 12 bases separated the two germline ends.

The chain's CDR3 is CSAEGAGPQETQYF. As DNA, the CDR3 is TGCAGTGCTGAGGGGGCGGGGCCCCAAGAGACCCAGTACTTC. The chain joins TRBV20-1 to TRBJ2-5; D is perhaps TRBD1 (7 bases). Germline-derived CDR1 and CDR2 are DFQATT and SNEGSKA (reference sequence). The CDR3 covers 14 residues. V lost 5 bases and J 1 base, leaving 14 bases between the germline ends.

V is TRBV3-1 and J is TRBJ2-1; D not certain. The germline V and J ends were trimmed by 2 bases and 9 bases, with 5 bases remaining between them. This CDR3 is built from 11 residues. CDR1 is LGHDT, CDR2 YNNKEL, per germline (reference sequence). The CDR3 bases are TGTGCCAGCAGCCAATTAAGTGAGCAGTTCTTC. The encoded protein is CASSQLSEQFF.

The count of this clonotype is one. This sequence joins TRBV2 and TRBJ2-3; the D call may be TRBD1 or TRBD2 (5 bases each). CDR1 and CDR2 from the germline V gene are SNHLY and FYNNEI. Between the trimmed V and J ends, which lost 4 bases and 6 bases, there was a span of 8 bases. The CDR3 has 12 residues. In nucleotides, the CDR3 is TGTGCCAGCAGTGTGTGGGGGGATACGCAGTATTTT. This codes for CASSVWGDTQYF. Full variable domain (rest looked up from reference TRBV2 and TRBJ2-3): EPEVTQTPSHQVTQMGQEVILRCVPISNHLYFYWYRQILGQKVEFLVSFYNNEISEKSEIFDDQFSVERPDGSNFTLKIRSTKLEDSAMYFCASSVWGDTQYFGPGTRLTVL.

This rearrangement joins TRBV5-1 to TRBJ1-6; tentative D call: TRBD1 (6 bases). From germline, CDR1 is SGHRS and CDR2 YFSETQ. V dropped 2 bases and J dropped 8 bases, with 11 bases sitting between them. The CDR3 runs 14 residues. The CDR3 loop is CASSFAGADSPLHF. In nucleotides, the CDR3 is TGCGCCAGCAGCTTCGCGGGGGCTGATTCACCCCTCCACTTT.

This clonotype was recorded once. The chain is built from TRBV7-4 and TRBJ2-7, with no clear D. This CDR3 has 10 amino acids. Germline V CDR1 and CDR2: SGHVT, SQSDAQ. V was pared by 11 bases and J by 5 bases, with 10 bases between. The CDR3 loop reads CACKGNEQYF. In DNA form, the CDR3 reads TGTGCCTGCAAGGGAAACGAGCAGTACTTC.

V and J are TRBV15 and TRBJ2-2, with D perhaps matching TRBD1 (6 bases). Germline V gives CDR1 LNHNV, CDR2 YYDKDF (reference sequence). Trimming left V 0 bases short and J 6 bases short, with 14 bases between. This CDR3 has 16 residues. CDR3 residues: CATSRDGTMVAGELFF. CDR3 in DNA: TGTGCCACCAGCAGAGATGGGACAATGGTCGCCGGGGAGCTGTTTTTT. Full variable domain (remainder filled in from reference TRBV15 and TRBJ2-2): DAMVIQNPRYQVTQFGKPVTLSCSQTLNHNVMYWYQQKSSQAPKLLFHYYDKDFNNEADTPDNFQSRRPNTSFCFLDIRSPGLGDTAMYLCATSRDGTMVAGELFFGEGSRLTVL.

The chain joins TRBV19 to TRBJ2-3; 13 nucleotides agree with TRBD2. Germline assignment: CDR1 LNHDA and CDR2 SQIVND (reference sequence). This CDR3 spans 15 amino acids. Trimming cost V 8 bases and J 2 bases; bases outside gene matches: 4. The CDR3 nucleotides are TGTGCCAGTCGGACTAGCGGGGGACCCACAGATACGCAGTATTTT. It is translated as CASRTSGGPTDTQYF.

This clonotype was counted between two and nine times. At one end the junction does not follow the germline gene, possibly because of a read error. The chain has TRBV7-7 and TRBJ2-5, with TRBD2 matching 8 bases. This CDR3 has 14 residues. Germline V gives CDR1 SSHAT, CDR2 FNYEAQ (reference sequence). The CDR3 is CASSLSGGQETQYF. The CDR3 region has the DNA TGTGCTAGCAGCTTAAGCGGGGGCCAAGAGACCCAGTACTTC.

The table lists this clonotype with a count of one. This chain joins TRBV20-1 and TRBJ1-5; maybe TRBD1 (5 bases). CDR1 is DFQATT, CDR2 SNEGSKA, per germline (reference sequence). The ends were cut back, 1 base at V and 2 bases at J, with 6 bases in the middle. CDR3 size: 13 residues. This chain's CDR3 is CSARARGNQPQHF. CDR3 DNA: TGCAGTGCTAGAGCCAGGGGCAATCAGCCCCAGCATTTT.

The rearrangement uses TRBV20-1 and TRBJ1-1, with D perhaps TRBD1 (6 bases). V was shortened by 6 bases and J by 5 bases, with 22 bases between the two germline ends. The CDR3 extends over 15 amino acids. Germline CDR1 DFQATT, CDR2 SNEGSKA (reference sequence). In DNA, the CDR3 is TGCAGTGCCCTCGCGGGGGGGGCGCATGTTACTGAAGCTTTCTTT. This translates into CSALAGGAHVTEAFF.

The chain has TRBV5-4 and TRBJ2-1, with a weak D call TRBD2 (6 bases). This CDR3 is 15 amino acids long. Germline V gene sequence: CDR1 SGHNT, CDR2 YYREEE (reference sequence). V lost 3 bases, J lost 6 bases, and 16 bases lay in between. The CDR3 bases are TGTGCCAGCAGCTCCCGGGGGTCCTCTGTCAATGAGCAGTTCTTC. Protein sequence: CASSSRGSSVNEQFF. Variable domain in full (rest from reference TRBV5-4 and TRBJ2-1): ETGVTQSPTHLIKTRGQQVTLRCSSQSGHNTVSWYQQALGQGPQFIFQYYREEENGRGNFPPRFSGLQFPNYSSELNVNALELDDSALYLCASSSRGSSVNEQFFGPGTRLTVL.

This chain connects TRBV3-1 to TRBJ2-3; TRBD2 matches 12 bases. V lost 4 bases, J lost 4 bases, and 3 bases stayed unmatched. This CDR3 comprises 15 residues. Germline assignment: CDR1 LGHDT and CDR2 YNNKEL (reference sequence). The CDR3 DNA is TGTGCCAGCAGCCCTAGCGGGGGGGCGGCAGATACGCAGTATTTT. This translates into CASSPSGGAADTQYF.

The chain joins TRBV20-1 to TRBJ1-1; D is undetermined. In germline, CDR1 is DFQATT, CDR2 SNEGSKA (reference sequence). V was shortened by 0 bases and J by 0 bases, with 8 bases between the two germline ends. The CDR3 is 14 residues long. The CDR3 protein is CSARDLGMNTEAFF. CDR3 coding DNA: TGCAGTGCTAGAGATCTGGGGATGAACACTGAAGCTTTCTTT.

The chain employs TRBV5-4 and TRBJ1-2, with 7 bases matching TRBD1. Looked up from germline, CDR1 is SGHNT and CDR2 is YYREEE (reference sequence). The CDR3 has 15 residues. Trimming at V came to 4 bases and at J to 2 bases, leaving 8 bases not matched to a gene. CDR3 nucleotide sequence: TGTGCCAGCAGCCAGGGACAGATCTTCAACTATGGCTACACCTTC. Its protein is CASSQGQIFNYGYTF. Together with reference TRBV5-4 and TRBJ1-2, the CDR3 gives the full variable domain: ETGVTQSPTHLIKTRGQQVTLRCSSQSGHNTVSWYQQALGQGPQFIFQYYREEENGRGNFPPRFSGLQFPNYSSELNVNALELDDSALYLCASSQGQIFNYGYTFGSGTRLTVV.